The following is a TCR beta chain sequence with its context. These data come from a study of patients and donors after allogeneic stem cell transplantation. A single record per CDR3 protein comes from TCRdb applying MiXCR to the RT-PCR reads. This table holds about 110,000 distinct CDR3 sequences, around 35% found once. Germline lookup yields CDR1 MNHEY and CDR2 SVGEGT. The CDR3 runs to 19 residues. The V gene end was trimmed by 2 bases and the J gene end by 2 bases; junction bases not matched to a gene: 16. The sequence came from a human donor who was either an allogeneic HSCT recipient or a stem cell or donor lymphocyte infusion donor (not recorded which). It is not recorded whose cells these are; they may come from a transplant donor. The chain has TRBV6-2 or TRBV6-3 and TRBJ2-7; the match to TRBD2 covers 9 bases. The sample consisted of blood, either unsorted or a sorted T cell fraction (not recorded which). Here the CDR3 reads CASSYRASGIYGSPYEQYF. The CDR3 region has the DNA TGTGCCAGCAGTTACAGGGCTAGCGGGATCTATGGTAGTCCCTACGAGCAGTACTTC.